The 30 T cell receptor beta chains below were found in one sample sequenced in a study of neurological immune-mediated disorders (dated by TCRdb to between 2018 and 2020). The sample's time point label, decoded: longitudinal time-point 2. The library came from 5' RACE. Sequencing used an Illumina HiSeq 2500. The public sequencing data were trimmed at Q25 with fastp and processed into clonotypes with MiXCR by TCRdb, which kept only in-frame beta chains. Every distinct CDR3 protein forms one entry, paired with its most common genes and DNA. The sample has approximately 82,000 distinct CDR3 sequences on record, about 13% of them singletons. The ten largest make up roughly 5% of the sample. Sequencing input: PBMCs. Receptors were obtained from a female donor with HTLV-1-associated myelopathy (HAM/TSP).

In this sample, this clonotype turned up many times. V is TRBV6-1 and J is TRBJ2-1, with D possibly being TRBD1 or TRBD2 (5 bases each). The germline V and J ends were trimmed by 7 bases and 6 bases, with 16 bases remaining between them. CDR3 length: 14 amino acids. The germline V gene encodes CDR1 MNHNS and CDR2 SASEGT. The CDR3 DNA sequence: TGTGCCAGCAAATGGCCCGGGACCGTCAATGAGCAGTTCTTC. Protein sequence: CASKWPGTVNEQFF.

This clonotype was observed many times. The chain has TRBV4-1 and TRBJ2-2, with no clear D. The germline gives CDR1 MGHRA, CDR2 YSYEKL. The CDR3 totals 16 residues. Trimming pared 1 base from V and 0 bases from J, leaving 9 bases between. The CDR3 nucleotides read TGCGCCAGCAGCCAAGTCCAGGAAGCGAACACCGGGGAGCTGTTTTTT. Amino acids: CASSQVQEANTGELFF.

This clonotype was counted a few times. The chain combines TRBV18 with TRBJ2-7; the match to TRBD2 covers 13 bases. With 5 bases clipped from V and 1 base from J, the junction kept 14 bases outside the gene matches. Germline V gene lookup returns CDR1 KGHSH and CDR2 LQKENI. This CDR3 contains 19 residues. DNA of the CDR3: TGTGCCAGCTCAGCCCTCCCGGGACTAGCGGGGACTCCTTCCTACGAGCAGTACTTC. It encodes CASSALPGLAGTPSYEQYF. Using reference TRBV18 and TRBJ2-7 for the parts outside the CDR3, the full variable domain is NAGVMQNPRHLVRRRGQEARLRCSPMKGHSHVYWYRQLPEEGLKFMVYLQKENIIDESGMPKERFSAEFPKEGPSILRIQQVVRGDSAAYFCASSALPGLAGTPSYEQYFGPGTRLTVT.

This clonotype was counted many times. The genes are TRBV12-3 or TRBV12-4 and TRBJ2-6; D perhaps matches TRBD1 (5 bases). The CDR3 contains 16 residues. The V and J ends lost 6 bases and 0 bases respectively, with 12 bases between them. The CDR3: CASSFSRDSGANVLTF. The CDR3 DNA sequence: TGTGCCAGCAGCTTTTCCAGGGACTCTGGGGCCAACGTCCTGACTTTC.

The chain recombines TRBV13 with TRBJ2-1; TRBD1 matches 12 bases. The CDR3 loop spans 17 amino acids. Per the germline V gene, CDR1 is PRHDT and CDR2 is FYEKMQ (reference sequence). The V gene end was trimmed by 2 bases and the J gene end by 9 bases; junction bases not matched to a gene: 11. In DNA, the CDR3 is TGTGCCAGCAGCTTATCTGGAGGGACAGGGGGCAGCGGTGAGCAGTTCTTC. As protein: CASSLSGGTGGSGEQFF.

This clonotype was seen many times. This rearrangement joins TRBV4-1 to TRBJ2-5, with TRBD2 as a possible D gene (6 bases). The V gene lost 0 bases and the J gene lost 4 bases, with 12 bases spanning the gap. Germline V gene sequence: CDR1 MGHRA, CDR2 YSYEKL. The CDR3 consists of 15 residues. CDR3 nucleotide sequence: TGCGCCAGCAGCCAAGATAGGGCGCGGGGAGAGACCCAGTACTTC. It specifies CASSQDRARGETQYF.

This clonotype has ten or more counts. The chain uses TRBV12-3 or TRBV12-4 and TRBJ2-3, with D possibly called TRBD1 or TRBD2 (5 bases each). This CDR3 is built from 12 residues. The V gene lost 10 bases and the J gene lost 8 bases, with 16 bases spanning the gap. CDR3 sequence: CATSRDAPTQYF. The CDR3 DNA reads TGTGCCACCTCCAGGGACGCCCCTACGCAGTATTTT.

This clonotype occurred many times. The rearrangement links TRBV11-2 to TRBJ2-5; the match to TRBD2 covers 8 bases. Germline V gene data show CDR1 as SGHAT and CDR2 as FQNNGV. V lost 2 bases and J lost 2; bases outside the gene matches: 4. The CDR3 is 15 amino acids. The CDR3 DNA reads as TGTGCCAGCAGCTTACCCGGCGGGGGGCAAGAGACCCAGTACTTC. Its protein is CASSLPGGGQETQYF.

In this sample, this clonotype turned up many times. V and J are TRBV11-1 and TRBJ2-3; D possibly uses TRBD1 or TRBD2 (6 bases each). Germline V gene lookup returns CDR1 SGHAT and CDR2 FQDESV (reference sequence). This CDR3 spans 13 amino acids. Trimming took off 6 bases at V and 5 bases at J, with 12 bases between the two ends. In DNA, the CDR3 is TGTGCCAGCAGTAGGGGGGTGGAAGATACGCAGTATTTT. Amino acids: CASSRGVEDTQYF. Supplemented by reference TRBV11-1 and TRBJ2-3, the full variable domain reads EAEVAQSPRYKITEKSQAVAFWCDPISGHATLYWYRQILGQGPELLVQFQDESVVDDSQLPKDRFSAERLKGVDSTLKIQPAELGDSAMYLCASSRGVEDTQYFGPGTRLTVL.

This clonotype was seen ten or more times. The V gene is TRBV10-2, the J gene TRBJ2-1, with D possibly matching TRBD1 (6 bases). Per germline, CDR1 WSHSY and CDR2 SAAADI. V shed 6 bases and J shed 2 bases, with 14 bases lying between them. The CDR3 extends over 15 amino acids. The CDR3 region has the DNA TGCGCCAGCAGCCTGGACAGCGACCCCTACAATGAGCAGTTCTTC. Amino acids: CASSLDSDPYNEQFF.

This clonotype was recorded at least ten times. The chain carries TRBV5-1 and TRBJ1-4; 7 nucleotides line up with TRBD1. After removal of 4 bases from V and 4 bases from J, the junction contained 7 bases not matched to a gene. The CDR3 covers 15 residues. The germline V gene encodes CDR1 SGHRS and CDR2 YFSETQ. As DNA, the CDR3 is TGCGCCAGCAGCAGGGACAGCTCTATTAATGAAAAACTGTTTTTT. This translates into CASSRDSSINEKLFF.

This sequence joins TRBV14 and TRBJ1-2; unclear D gene. The germline V gene has CDR1 SGHDN and CDR2 FVKESK. V was pared by 3 bases and J by 0 bases, with 17 bases between. This CDR3 has 17 amino acids. CDR3 amino acids: CASSHRRPKLTNYGYTF. CDR3 DNA sequence: TGTGCCAGCAGCCACCGGAGACCTAAACTAACTAACTATGGCTACACCTTC.

In its sample, this clonotype was seen many times. The chain couples TRBV5-1 to TRBJ2-7; D call uncertain. V was cut by 0 bases and J by 1 base, with 8 bases left in between. CDR1 and CDR2 from the germline V gene are SGHRS and YFSETQ. There are 14 residues in the CDR3. The CDR3 here is CASSLDIRSYEQYF. The CDR3 DNA reads TGCGCCAGCAGCTTGGATATCAGATCCTACGAGCAGTACTTC.

This clonotype was observed many times. The chain couples TRBV12-3 or TRBV12-4 to TRBJ2-1, with TRBD1 as a possible D gene (6 bases). This CDR3 is built from 15 residues. Between the trimmed V and J ends, which lost 3 bases and 0 bases, there was a span of 9 bases. In nucleotides, the CDR3 is TGTGCCAGCAGTTTCAGGGGTAACTCCTACAATGAGCAGTTCTTC. Amino acid sequence: CASSFRGNSYNEQFF.

The sample holds many counts of this clonotype. The rearrangement uses TRBV2 and TRBJ2-2, with TRBD2 matching 7 bases. This CDR3 is 13 amino acids long. With 6 bases clipped from V and 6 bases from J, the junction kept 4 bases outside the gene matches. Germline V gives CDR1 SNHLY, CDR2 FYNNEI. The CDR3 DNA sequence: TGTGCCAGCAGAGAGACTAGCCCCGGGGAGCTGTTTTTT. As protein: CASRETSPGELFF.

This clonotype has ten or more counts. The CDR3 region is CASSLHSNQPQHF. The CDR3 coding sequence is TGTGCCAGCAGCTTGCATAGCAATCAGCCCCAGCATTTT. The chain uses TRBV5-5 and TRBJ1-5; no clear D gene. V was pared by 1 base and J by 0 bases, with 2 bases between. The CDR3 totals 13 residues. Per the germline V gene, CDR1 is SGHKS and CDR2 is YYEKEE (reference sequence).

There are many counts of this clonotype. The chain recombines TRBV6-5 with TRBJ2-3, with D possibly matching TRBD1 (6 bases). The CDR3 sequence is 16 residues long. Germline V gene sequence: CDR1 MNHEY, CDR2 SVGAGI. V was cut by 6 bases and J by 1 base, with 17 bases left in between. The CDR3 reads CASRPTGWAGTDTQYF. The CDR3 DNA sequence: TGTGCCAGCAGGCCTACAGGGTGGGCAGGCACAGATACGCAGTATTTT.

This clonotype was recorded at least ten times. The chain links TRBV20-1 to TRBJ2-3; D assignment may be TRBD1 or TRBD2 (6 bases each). Between the trimmed V and J ends, which lost 5 bases and 2 bases, there was a span of 23 bases. CDR1 and CDR2 (germline): DFQATT, SNEGSKA (reference sequence). This CDR3 contains 17 residues. The CDR3 DNA is TGCAGTGCTCGGGACAACGGGGGAGACTACTACACAGATACGCAGTATTTT. Translation: CSARDNGGDYYTDTQYF.

The table lists this clonotype with many counts. This sequence joins TRBV4-1 and TRBJ2-3, with 7 bases that match TRBD2. Germline V gene sequence: CDR1 MGHRA, CDR2 YSYEKL. This CDR3 has 19 amino acids. With V trimmed by 3 bases and J by 3 bases, 18 bases remained unmatched. CDR3 amino acids: CASSQGTLLALSGTDTQYF. The CDR3 DNA is TGCGCCAGCAGCCAGGGGACGTTACTAGCGCTAAGCGGGACAGATACGCAGTATTTT.

This clonotype was picked up many times. In nucleotides, the CDR3 is TGTGCCAGTAGTATCATTTACAGGGGCCGGGATGAGCAGTTCTTC. It yields the protein CASSIIYRGRDEQFF. This chain connects TRBV19 to TRBJ2-1; 7 bases fit TRBD1. Germline CDR1 and CDR2: LNHDA and SQIVND (reference sequence). The J segment lost 8 bases and the V segment lost 3 bases, leaving 10 bases of the junction unmatched. The CDR3 totals 15 residues.

This clonotype was seen ten or more times. The gene calls are TRBV4-2 and TRBJ2-3, with D unclear. V lost 1 base to trimming and J lost 0 bases, with 14 bases between them. Germline CDR1 and CDR2: LGHNA and YNFKEQ. The CDR3 sequence is 17 residues long. CDR3 bases: TGTGCCAGCAGCCAAGCCTTTAGAGCAACTAGCACAGATACGCAGTATTTT. Its protein is CASSQAFRATSTDTQYF.

This clonotype has ten or more counts. The V and J genes are TRBV5-1 and TRBJ2-5; D unclear. There are 16 residues in the CDR3. V was shortened by 2 bases and J by 2 bases, with 16 bases between the two germline ends. Germline CDR1 SGHRS, CDR2 YFSETQ. CDR3 coding DNA: TGCGCCAGCAGCTTATCACCCATGAGTATTCAAGAGACCCAGTACTTC. Protein sequence: CASSLSPMSIQETQYF.

This clonotype was seen repeatedly, ten times or more. CDR3 region: CASSQDLGYNEKLFF. In nucleotides, the CDR3 is TGCGCCAGCAGCCAAGATTTGGGGTATAATGAAAAACTGTTTTTT. The chain is built from TRBV4-1 and TRBJ1-4; no clear D gene. The V gene's germline CDR1 is MGHRA and CDR2 YSYEKL. CDR3 size: 15 residues. Trimming removed 0 bases from V and 4 bases from J, with 9 bases in between.

The CDR3, as DNA: TGCGCCAGCAGCCCGCGCTCTACGAGCGGGGGGCCCAATGAGCAGTTCTTC. Its protein product is CASSPRSTSGGPNEQFF. The chain recombines TRBV4-1 with TRBJ2-1; 9 positions match TRBD2. The CDR3 runs to 17 residues. Germline CDR1 reads MGHRA; CDR2 reads YSYEKL. Trimming cost V 4 bases and J 6 bases; bases outside gene matches: 13.

The gene calls are TRBV6-1 and TRBJ2-7; D tentatively fits TRBD1 or TRBD2 (5 bases each). The germline gives CDR1 MNHNS, CDR2 SASEGT. This CDR3 is 15 amino acids long. The V end lost 4 bases, the J end lost 2 bases, and 15 bases lay between the germline ends. CDR3 DNA: TGTGCCAGCAGTGTTGGGTCGGGGACCCCCTACGAGCAGTACTTC. This codes for CASSVGSGTPYEQYF.

This clonotype was detected many times. J is TRBJ2-2 and V is TRBV5-1; D is possibly TRBD1 or TRBD2 (5 bases each). Germline CDR1 reads SGHRS; CDR2 reads YFSETQ. V lost 4 bases, J lost 5 bases, and 12 bases lay in between. The CDR3 length is 14 residues. In DNA, the CDR3 is TGCGCCAGCAGCCCAGGGACCGATACCGGGGAGCTGTTTTTT. Encoded protein: CASSPGTDTGELFF.

This clonotype was detected many times. This chain uses TRBV10-1 with TRBJ1-1; the D is unclear. This CDR3 spans 15 amino acids. Germline V CDR1 and CDR2: WNHNN, SYGVQD (reference sequence). Trimming stripped 2 bases from V and 2 bases from J, with 12 bases between. In DNA, the CDR3 is TGCGCCAGCAGTGAGCGGTCTGAGGAAAACACTGAAGCTTTCTTT. Translation: CASSERSEENTEAFF.

This clonotype was counted at least ten times. The rearrangement links TRBV6-2 or TRBV6-3 to TRBJ2-5; 8 bases fit TRBD2. Germline CDR1 reads MNHEY; CDR2 reads SVGEGT. V lost 7 bases, J lost 2 bases, and 12 bases stayed unmatched. The CDR3 loop spans 16 amino acids. The CDR3 reads CASTRRGGRLQETQYF. CDR3 DNA: TGTGCCAGCACCCGACGCGGGGGGAGATTACAAGAGACCCAGTACTTC.

The chain couples TRBV5-1 to TRBJ2-3; 9 positions match TRBD2. Germline CDR1 is SGHRS and CDR2 is YFSETQ. The V gene end was trimmed by 3 bases and the J gene end by 7 bases; junction bases not matched to a gene: 6. The CDR3 spans 14 residues. CDR3 amino acids: CASSSGTSLYTQYF. The CDR3 DNA reads TGCGCCAGCAGCTCCGGGACTAGCCTTTATACGCAGTATTTT.

Ten or more counts support this clonotype. The chain employs TRBV20-1 and TRBJ1-6; TRBD1 matches at 7 bases. J gave up 7 bases and V 6 bases, and 3 bases lay outside the gene matches. Germline V CDR1 and CDR2: DFQATT, SNEGSKA (reference sequence). The CDR3 sequence is 12 residues long. The CDR3 spells CSAKTGNSPLHF. As DNA, the CDR3 is TGCAGTGCAAAGACAGGGAATTCACCCCTCCACTTT.